A selection of T cell receptor beta chains follows, all from one sample in a study of spatial heterogeneity in lung cancer. One entry per CDR3 protein results from TCRdb running MiXCR on the 5' RACE reads. The profile shows 28,000 or so distinct CDR3 sequences, 7.5% to 9.5% of them singletons. Source: PBMCs, taken at surgery. The receptor set was obtained from a female donor with early-stage non-small cell lung cancer. The CDR3 runs from the conserved cysteine through the conserved F or W. Fields, in order: clone size, V gene, D gene, J gene, CDR3 DNA, CDR3 protein. The D gene is left open where the match is weak. The listing skips clone size in some rows; elsewhere it reads once, few, many or a size class.

NA,TRBV5-6,NA,TRBJ1-1,TGTGCCAGCAGCCCCCCCAGGGGCCGCGGCACTGAAGCTTTCTTT,CASSPPRGRGTEAFF
NA,TRBV19,TRBD1,TRBJ1-5,TGTGCCAGTAGTGAGGACAGGCGTCGCAATCAGCCCCAGCATTTT,CASSEDRRRNQPQHF
many,TRBV27,NA,TRBJ2-7,TGTGCCAGCAGTTTTTTTGGAGCCTACGAGCAGTACTTC,CASSFFGAYEQYF
many,TRBV28,NA,TRBJ2-1,TGTGCCAGCAGTTTCAGTGGGGTACACGAGCAGTTCTTC,CASSFSGVHEQFF
many,TRBV7-8,TRBD2,TRBJ2-1,TGTGCCAGCAGCTTAGTAGCGGGAGGGCGGGAGCAGTTCTTC,CASSLVAGGREQFF
many,TRBV12-2,NA,TRBJ1-4,TGTGCAAGGGACGAAAAACTGTTTTTT,CARDEKLFF
many,TRBV27,NA,TRBJ1-6,TGTGCCAGCAGTGCTGGGGGAAGCAGGGGCCCACCCCTCCACTTT,CASSAGGSRGPPLHF
NA,TRBV9,TRBD2,TRBJ2-3,TGTGCCAGCAGCGTTAGCGGGAGGGTGGATACGCAGTATTTT,CASSVSGRVDTQYF
many,TRBV20-1,TRBD2,TRBJ2-1,TGCAGTGCGTATCGGACTAGCGGAGAAAGCTCCTACAATGAGCAGTTCTTC,CSAYRTSGESSYNEQFF
many,TRBV23-1,NA,TRBJ1-2,TGCGCCAGCGGGGCCGGAACCCGGGCTAAGAGGCGCTACACCTTC,CASGAGTRAKRRYTF